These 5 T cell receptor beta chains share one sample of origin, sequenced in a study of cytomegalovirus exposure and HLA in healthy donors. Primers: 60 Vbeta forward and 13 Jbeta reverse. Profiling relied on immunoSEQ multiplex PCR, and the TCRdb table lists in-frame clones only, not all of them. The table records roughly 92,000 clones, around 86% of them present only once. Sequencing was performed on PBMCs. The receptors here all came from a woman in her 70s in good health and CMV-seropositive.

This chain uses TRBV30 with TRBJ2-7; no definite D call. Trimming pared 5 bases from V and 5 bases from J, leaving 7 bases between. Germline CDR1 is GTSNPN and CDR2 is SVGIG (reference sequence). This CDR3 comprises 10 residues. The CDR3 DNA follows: TGTGCCTGGTCGAGGAACGAGCAGTACTTC. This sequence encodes CAWSRNEQYF.

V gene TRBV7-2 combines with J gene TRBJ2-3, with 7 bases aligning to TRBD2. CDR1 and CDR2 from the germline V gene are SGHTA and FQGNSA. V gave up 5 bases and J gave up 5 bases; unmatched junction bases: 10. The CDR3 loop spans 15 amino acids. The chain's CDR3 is CASSTGLGPRDTQYF. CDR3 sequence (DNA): TGTGCCAGCAGCACCGGACTAGGCCCCCGAGATACGCAGTATTTT. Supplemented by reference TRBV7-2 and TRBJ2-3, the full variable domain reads GAGVSQSPSNKVTEKGKDVELRCDPISGHTALYWYRQSLGQGLEFLIYFQGNSAPDKSGLPSDRFSAERTGGSVSTLTIQRTQQEDSAVYLCASSTGLGPRDTQYFGPGTRLTVL.

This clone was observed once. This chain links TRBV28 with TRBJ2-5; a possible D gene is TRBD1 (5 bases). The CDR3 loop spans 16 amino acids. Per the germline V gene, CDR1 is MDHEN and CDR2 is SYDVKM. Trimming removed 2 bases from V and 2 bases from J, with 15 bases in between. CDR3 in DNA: TGTGCCAGCAGTTTAGGGGCAAATATGATTCAAGAGACCCAGTACTTC. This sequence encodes CASSLGANMIQETQYF. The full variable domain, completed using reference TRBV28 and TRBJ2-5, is DVKVTQSSRYLVKRTGEKVFLECVQDMDHENMFWYRQDPGLGLRLIYFSYDVKMKEKGDIPEGYSVSREKKERFSLILESASTNQTSMYLCASSLGANMIQETQYFGPGTRLLVL.

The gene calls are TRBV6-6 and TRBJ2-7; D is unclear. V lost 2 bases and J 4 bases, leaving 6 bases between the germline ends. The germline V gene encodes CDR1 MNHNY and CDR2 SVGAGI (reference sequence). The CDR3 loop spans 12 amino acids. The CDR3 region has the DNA TGTGCCAGCAGTTACGCGGTTTACGAGCAGTACTTC. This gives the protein CASSYAVYEQYF.

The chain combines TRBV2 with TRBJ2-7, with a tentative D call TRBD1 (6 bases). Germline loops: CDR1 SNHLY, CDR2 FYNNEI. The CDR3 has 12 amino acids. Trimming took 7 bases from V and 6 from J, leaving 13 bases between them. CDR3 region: CASTLGGGEQYF. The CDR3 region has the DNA TGTGCCAGCACCCTTGGGGGCGGCGAGCAGTACTTC.